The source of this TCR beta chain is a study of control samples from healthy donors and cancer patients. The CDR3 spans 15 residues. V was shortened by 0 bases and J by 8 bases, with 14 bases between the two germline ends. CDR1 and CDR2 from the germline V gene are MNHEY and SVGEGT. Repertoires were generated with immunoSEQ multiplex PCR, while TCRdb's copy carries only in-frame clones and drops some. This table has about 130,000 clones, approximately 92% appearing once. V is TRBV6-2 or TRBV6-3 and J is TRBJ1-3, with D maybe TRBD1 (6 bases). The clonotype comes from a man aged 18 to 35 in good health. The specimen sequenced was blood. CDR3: CASSYSPRGRDTIYF. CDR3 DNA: TGTGCCAGCAGTTACTCGCCCAGGGGCCGGGACACCATATATTTT.